Listed here are 2 T cell receptor beta chains from one sample, sequenced in a study of T-cell reconstitution after alpha-beta-depleted transplantation in children. Unique molecular identifiers featured in how the TCRbeta library was prepared. TCRdb used MiXCR to reprocess the PCR reads, holding one entry per CDR3 protein. Of about 200,000 distinct CDR3 sequences in the sample, about 6% were seen once. Source: PBMCs, taken before TCRalphabeta/CD19-depleted stem cell transplant. These receptors were taken from a girl in the first two years of life with combined immunodeficiency, due to receive a stem cell transplant.

There are a few counts of this clonotype. The chain uses TRBV11-2 and TRBJ2-1, with TRBD2 matching 10 bases. CDR3 length equals 15 residues. Germline CDR1 is SGHAT and CDR2 is FQNNGV. The J segment lost 5 bases and the V segment lost 5 bases, leaving 6 bases of the junction unmatched. The chain's CDR3 is CASSQYSGGNNEQFF. In DNA, the CDR3 is TGTGCCAGCAGCCAGTATAGCGGGGGGAACAATGAGCAGTTCTTC.

This clonotype was seen repeatedly, ten times or more. The chain recombines TRBV12-3 or TRBV12-4 with TRBJ1-2; 7 bases agree with TRBD1. The CDR3 runs 13 residues. V shed 6 bases, J shed 6 bases, and the junction held 7 bases outside the gene matches. The CDR3 loop is CASRRTGAHGYTF. CDR3 bases: TGTGCCAGCAGGCGAACAGGGGCGCATGGCTACACCTTC.